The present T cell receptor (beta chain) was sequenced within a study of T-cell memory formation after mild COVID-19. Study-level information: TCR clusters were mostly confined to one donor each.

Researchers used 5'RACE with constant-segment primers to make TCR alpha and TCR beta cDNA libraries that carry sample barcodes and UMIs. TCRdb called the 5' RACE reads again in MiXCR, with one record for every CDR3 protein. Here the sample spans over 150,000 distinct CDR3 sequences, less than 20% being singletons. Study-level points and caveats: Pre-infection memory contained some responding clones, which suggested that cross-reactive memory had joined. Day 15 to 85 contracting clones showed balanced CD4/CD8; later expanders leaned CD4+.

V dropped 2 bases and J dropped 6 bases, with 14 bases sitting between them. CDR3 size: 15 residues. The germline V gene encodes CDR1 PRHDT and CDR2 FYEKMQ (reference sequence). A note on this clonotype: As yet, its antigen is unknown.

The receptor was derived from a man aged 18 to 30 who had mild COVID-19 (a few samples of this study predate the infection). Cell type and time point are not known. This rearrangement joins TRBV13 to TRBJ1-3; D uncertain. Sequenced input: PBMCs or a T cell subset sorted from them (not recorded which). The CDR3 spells CASSLYAETLNTIYF. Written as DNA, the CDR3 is TGTGCCAGCAGCTTATATGCGGAGACCTTAAACACCATATATTTT.